The 17 T cell receptor beta chains reported below all come from one sample, sequenced in a study of T cells in Graves' hyperthyroidism and ophthalmopathy. RNA transcripts were the template for amplifying TCR beta CDR3 regions. The primer set for the first-round RT-PCR of the TCR CDR3 was HTBI. Via MiXCR, TCRdb re-called the multiplex PCR reads, giving one row per CDR3 protein. The sample carries approximately 690,000 distinct CDR3 sequences, about 14% recorded once. Sequenced input: blood. The receptors come from a woman aged 50 to 60 with Graves' ophthalmopathy.

This clonotype was counted at least ten times. V and J are TRBV30 and TRBJ1-5, with no clear D. V was cut by 4 bases and J by 1 base, with 11 bases left in between. Germline V gene lookup returns CDR1 GTSNPN and CDR2 SVGIG (reference sequence). The CDR3 runs 14 residues. CDR3 in amino acids: CAWTPGMSNQPQHF. Here the CDR3 DNA reads TGTGCCTGGACTCCGGGCATGAGCAATCAGCCCCAGCATTTT.

The table lists this clonotype with a few counts. This chain links TRBV4-2 with TRBJ2-2, with 14 bases aligning to TRBD2. V shed 3 bases and J 1 base; nucleotides not matched to a gene: 4. Germline CDR1 is LGHNA and CDR2 is YNFKEQ. The CDR3 has 18 residues. CDR3 sequence: CASSQGLAGVQNTGELFF. The CDR3 region has the DNA TGTGCCAGCAGCCAGGGACTAGCGGGAGTTCAGAACACCGGGGAGCTGTTTTTT.

In its sample, this clonotype was seen many times. V gene TRBV29-1 combines with J gene TRBJ2-1, with D uncertain. V lost 4 bases and J lost 9, with 10 bases in between. This CDR3 comprises 11 residues. Germline V gene lookup returns CDR1 SQVTM and CDR2 ANQGSEA. The CDR3 region is CSVGLVGEQFF. For the CDR3, the DNA is TGCAGCGTTGGCCTAGTGGGTGAGCAGTTCTTC.

This clonotype was seen ten or more times. V is TRBV7-2 and J is TRBJ1-3; D is uncertain. The CDR3 sequence is 15 residues long. Per germline, CDR1 SGHTA and CDR2 FQGNSA. V lost 4 bases to trimming and J lost 0 bases, with 10 bases between them. CDR3 DNA sequence: TGTGCCAGCAGCTCCGAGGGAAGCTCTGGAAACACCATATATTTT. Translation: CASSSEGSSGNTIYF.

This clonotype was detected ten times or more. The genes are TRBV6-1 and TRBJ1-2; D call uncertain. The V end was cut by 6 bases, the J end by 4 bases, with 12 bases between. Germline assignment: CDR1 MNHNS and CDR2 SASEGT. The length of the CDR3 is 13 residues. CDR3 bases: TGTGCCAGCAGCTCTACAGAGTTCTATGGCTACACCTTC. This encodes CASSSTEFYGYTF.

The chain links TRBV20-1 to TRBJ2-7, with a possible D match to TRBD1 (6 bases). CDR3 length: 16 amino acids. Germline CDR1 and CDR2: DFQATT and SNEGSKA (reference sequence). V was pared by 0 bases and J by 2 bases, with 17 bases between. The CDR3 sequence: CSARDLGQGLAYEQYF. Written as DNA, the CDR3 is TGCAGTGCTAGAGATCTTGGGCAGGGGTTGGCCTACGAGCAGTACTTC.

This clonotype was recorded at least ten times. The chain combines TRBV7-6 with TRBJ1-1; D gene uncertain. V was pared by 1 base and J by 1 base, with 16 bases between. The CDR3 has 17 amino acids. CDR1 is SGHVS, CDR2 FNYEAQ, per germline. DNA of the CDR3: TGTGCCAGCAGCTTAGGTGCTTCGGGTCAGCCGAACACTGAAGCTTTCTTT. It is translated as CASSLGASGQPNTEAFF.

This clonotype was picked up many times. V and J are TRBV7-2 and TRBJ2-2, with 14 bases aligning to TRBD2. V lost 5 bases, J lost 5 bases, and 7 bases stayed unmatched. CDR3 length equals 17 residues. Germline assignment: CDR1 SGHTA and CDR2 FQGNSA. The CDR3 DNA sequence: TGTGCCAGCAGCCCACAGGGACTAGCGGGAGTTACCGGGGAGCTGTTTTTT. The encoded protein is CASSPQGLAGVTGELFF. Full variable domain (remainder filled in from reference TRBV7-2 and TRBJ2-2): GAGVSQSPSNKVTEKGKDVELRCDPISGHTALYWYRQSLGQGLEFLIYFQGNSAPDKSGLPSDRFSAERTGGSVSTLTIQRTQQEDSAVYLCASSPQGLAGVTGELFFGEGSRLTVL.

The chain links TRBV24-1 to TRBJ2-7; TRBD2 matches at 9 bases. The CDR3 consists of 13 residues. From germline, CDR1 is KGHDR and CDR2 SFDVKD. After removal of 8 bases from V and 5 bases from J, the junction contained 6 bases not matched to a gene. Written as DNA, the CDR3 is TGTGCCACCATGCCTAGCGGGAAGGACGAGCAGTACTTC. This translates into CATMPSGKDEQYF.

This clonotype was observed once. This may be a read error, as it is one base from a much larger clone. The V and J genes are TRBV6-5 and TRBJ2-3; 8 bases map to TRBD2. Germline CDR1 is MNHEY and CDR2 is SVGAGI. The CDR3 is 22 amino acids. CDR3: CASSNSPHKAGASYSSTDTQYF. The CDR3 DNA reads as TGTGCCAGCAGTAACTCGCCACACAAAGCGGGAGCCTCTTACTCTAGCACAGATACGCAGTATTTT.

The rearrangement joins TRBV29-1 to TRBJ2-1; 7 positions match TRBD2. Germline V gene data show CDR1 as SQVTM and CDR2 as ANQGSEA. V was pared by 3 bases and J by 5 bases, with 4 bases of the junction left unmatched. The CDR3 runs to 13 residues. As DNA, the CDR3 is TGCAGCGTTGAGGGGGGGTGGAACAATGAGCAGTTCTTC. Translation gives CSVEGGWNNEQFF.

In its sample, this clonotype was seen a few times. The chain combines TRBV5-1 with TRBJ2-1; D is perhaps TRBD1 or TRBD2 (6 bases each). Trimming shortened V by 0 bases and J by 8 bases, and 15 bases separated the two germline ends. Germline V gives CDR1 SGHRS, CDR2 YFSETQ. This CDR3 is 15 amino acids long. The CDR3 DNA reads TGCGCCAGCAGCTTGGCCGGGGGCCTGTGGGATGAGCAGTTCTTC. Its translation is CASSLAGGLWDEQFF.

The table lists this clonotype with many counts. CDR3 in amino acids: CASSYSKPGQFYEQYF. CDR3 nucleotide sequence: TGTGCCAGCAGTTACTCGAAGCCGGGACAGTTTTACGAGCAGTACTTC. This rearrangement joins TRBV6-5 to TRBJ2-7; TRBD1 matches 7 bases. The CDR3 covers 16 residues. Germline loops: CDR1 MNHEY, CDR2 SVGAGI. J was trimmed by 4 bases and V by 0 bases; bases with no gene match: 9.

Only a few counts were recorded for this clonotype. The chain uses TRBV7-2 and TRBJ1-5; a weak D match, TRBD1 (6 bases). There are 14 residues in the CDR3. The V gene lost 3 bases and the J gene lost 4 bases, with 10 bases spanning the gap. Germline lookup yields CDR1 SGHTA and CDR2 FQGNSA. CDR3: CASSFGTYNQPQHF. Written as DNA, the CDR3 is TGTGCCAGCAGCTTCGGGACATATAATCAGCCCCAGCATTTT.

This clonotype was seen more than once but under ten times. The rearrangement uses TRBV29-1 and TRBJ2-2; D may be TRBD2 (8 bases). The germline gives CDR1 SQVTM, CDR2 ANQGSEA. Deletions cut 7 bases from V and 5 bases from J, with 17 bases between. The CDR3 runs 14 residues. The CDR3 bases are TGCAGCGCCATCGGGAGGGGGCGAACCGGGGAGCTGTTTTTT. Its translation is CSAIGRGRTGELFF.

In its sample, this clonotype was seen many times. The CDR3 is CASSLAGFVNEQFF. The DNA of the CDR3 is TGTGCCAGCAGCTTGGCGGGATTTGTGAATGAGCAGTTCTTC. The V and J genes are TRBV11-2 and TRBJ2-1, with D maybe TRBD2 (6 bases). Germline V lookup: CDR1 SGHAT, CDR2 FQNNGV. CDR3 length equals 14 residues. Deletions cut 3 bases from V and 7 bases from J, with 13 bases between.

The rearrangement uses TRBV2 and TRBJ2-2, with D perhaps matching TRBD2 (6 bases). With 1 base removed from V and 4 bases from J, the gap between germline ends came to 13 bases. The CDR3 covers 16 residues. Per the germline V gene, CDR1 is SNHLY and CDR2 is FYNNEI. The CDR3 spells CASSEDGGRSTGELFF. The CDR3 DNA sequence: TGTGCCAGCAGTGAAGACGGGGGAAGGAGCACCGGGGAGCTGTTTTTT.